Below, 10 T cell receptor beta chains from the same sample are listed, as sequenced in a study of blood T cell repertoires in COVID-19. Clones were sequenced by immunoSEQ multiplex PCR, and TCRdb holds only the in-frame ones, with some missing. The table records over 250,000 clones, more than 85% of them present only once. The sample comprised peripheral blood. These receptors were collected from a person under 35 with COVID-19, enrolled during active disease.

The genes are TRBV2 and TRBJ2-2; no clear D gene. The CDR3 has 12 residues. Per the germline V gene, CDR1 is SNHLY and CDR2 is FYNNEI. The ends were cut back, 5 bases at V and 5 bases at J, with 6 bases in the middle. The CDR3: CASSLTTGELFF. The CDR3 nucleotides are TGTGCCAGCAGTCTGACAACCGGGGAGCTGTTTTTT.

In regard to this clone: Other DNA sequences in the same sample also yield this CDR3. V gene TRBV7-9 combines with J gene TRBJ1-5; D is uncertain. V was shortened by 6 bases and J by 3 bases, with 6 bases between the two germline ends. Germline V lookup: CDR1 SEHNR, CDR2 FQNEAQ (reference sequence). The CDR3 is 12 amino acids. The CDR3 nucleotides are TGTGCCAGCAGTTTATACAATCAGCCCCAGCATTTT. This gives the protein CASSLYNQPQHF.

In DNA, the CDR3 is TGTGCCAGCTCGCCTTTACCCGGACAGGGGAACAATGAGCAGTTCTTC. Protein sequence: CASSPLPGQGNNEQFF. V usage is TRBV18 and J usage is TRBJ2-1; 9 bases align to TRBD1. The germline V gene has CDR1 KGHSH and CDR2 LQKENI. J was trimmed by 5 bases and V by 6 bases; bases with no gene match: 11. The CDR3 spans 16 residues.

The V and J genes are TRBV10-3 and TRBJ1-2, with D tentatively TRBD1 (5 bases). The CDR3 loop spans 15 amino acids. Germline values: CDR1 ENHRY, CDR2 SYGVKD. Trimming removed 10 bases from V and 1 base from J, with 19 bases in between. CDR3 bases: TGTGCCACCCAGTTGTACAGGATTTTTAACTATGGCTACACCTTC. The encoded protein is CATQLYRIFNYGYTF.

The CDR3: CASSIDGAGQETQYF. In DNA form, the CDR3 reads TGTGCCAGTAGTATAGATGGTGCGGGACAAGAGACCCAGTACTTC. The chain employs TRBV19 and TRBJ2-5, with TRBD2 as a possible D gene (6 bases). Per the germline V gene, CDR1 is LNHDA and CDR2 is SQIVND (reference sequence). Trimming removed 0 bases from V and 2 bases from J, with 10 bases in between. The length of the CDR3 is 15 residues.

The V and J genes are TRBV4-3 and TRBJ2-3; D possibly corresponds to TRBD1 (7 bases). The CDR3 runs 17 residues. Germline V CDR1 and CDR2: LGHNA, YSLEER. V was trimmed by 4 bases and J by 0 bases, leaving 17 bases between them. The CDR3 sequence is CASSLQMTGTSTDTQYF. The CDR3 bases are TGCGCCAGCAGCCTGCAGATGACAGGGACTAGCACAGATACGCAGTATTTT.

CDR3 in amino acids: CATRGVSNQPQHF. DNA of the CDR3: TGTGCCACCAGAGGGGTTAGCAATCAGCCCCAGCATTTT. The chain joins TRBV24-1 to TRBJ1-5; possible D gene TRBD1, 5 bases. CDR3 length equals 13 residues. In germline, CDR1 is KGHDR, CDR2 SFDVKD. With 7 bases removed from V and 0 bases from J, the gap between germline ends came to 6 bases.

This clone was found once. The chain employs TRBV10-3 and TRBJ2-7; D might be TRBD2 (6 bases). The CDR3 length is 15 residues. The V and J ends lost 0 bases and 0 bases respectively, with 9 bases between them. Germline CDR1 and CDR2: ENHRY and SYGVKD. CDR3 sequence: CAISESGGSSYEQYF. Here the CDR3 DNA reads TGTGCCATCAGTGAGTCAGGAGGGAGCTCCTACGAGCAGTACTTC.

This clone was seen more than once but under ten times. The CDR3 nucleotides read TGCGCCAGCCTGGCGGCTGACACCGGGGAGCTGTTTTTT. The encoded protein is CASLAADTGELFF. The gene calls are TRBV5-1 and TRBJ2-2; D unclear. The CDR3 is 13 residues long. V lost 7 bases, J lost 3 bases, and 10 bases lay in between. Germline V lookup: CDR1 SGHRS, CDR2 YFSETQ.

J is TRBJ1-1 and V is TRBV30, with D unresolved. This CDR3 is 13 amino acids long. V lost 2 bases, J lost 6 bases, and 13 bases lay in between. Germline V gene sequence: CDR1 GTSNPN, CDR2 SVGIG (reference sequence). CDR3 in amino acids: CAWSLTIGAEAFF. The CDR3 DNA reads as TGTGCCTGGAGTCTCACCATCGGGGCTGAAGCTTTCTTT.